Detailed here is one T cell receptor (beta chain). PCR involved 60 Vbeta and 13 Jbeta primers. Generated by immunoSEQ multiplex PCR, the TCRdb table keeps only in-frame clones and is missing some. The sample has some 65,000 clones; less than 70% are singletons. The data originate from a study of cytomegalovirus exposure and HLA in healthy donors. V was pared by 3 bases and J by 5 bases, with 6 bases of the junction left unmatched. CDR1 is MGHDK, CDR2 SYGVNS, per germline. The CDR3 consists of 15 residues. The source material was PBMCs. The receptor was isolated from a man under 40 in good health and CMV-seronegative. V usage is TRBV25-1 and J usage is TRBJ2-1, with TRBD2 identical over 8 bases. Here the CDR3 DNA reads TGTGCCAGCAGTGATAGCGGGGCCCTCAACAATGAGCAGTTCTTC. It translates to CASSDSGALNNEQFF. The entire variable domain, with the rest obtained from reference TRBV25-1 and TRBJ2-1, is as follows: EADIYQTPRYLVIGTGKKITLECSQTMGHDKMYWYQQDPGMELHLIHYSYGVNSTEKGDLSSESTVSRIRTEHFPLTLESARPSHTSQYLCASSDSGALNNEQFFGPGTRLTVL.